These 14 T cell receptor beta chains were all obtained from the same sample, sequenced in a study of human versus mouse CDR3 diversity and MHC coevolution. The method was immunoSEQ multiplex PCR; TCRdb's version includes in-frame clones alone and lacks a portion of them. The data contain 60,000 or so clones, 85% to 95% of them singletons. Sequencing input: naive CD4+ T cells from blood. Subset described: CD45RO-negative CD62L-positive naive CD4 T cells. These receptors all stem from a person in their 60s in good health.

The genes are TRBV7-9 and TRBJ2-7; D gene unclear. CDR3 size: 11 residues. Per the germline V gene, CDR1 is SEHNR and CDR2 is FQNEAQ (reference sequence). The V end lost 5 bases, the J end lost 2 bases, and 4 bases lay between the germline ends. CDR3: CASSPAYEQYF. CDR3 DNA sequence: TGTGCCAGCAGCCCTGCCTACGAGCAGTACTTC. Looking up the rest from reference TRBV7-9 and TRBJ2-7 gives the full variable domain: DTGVSQNPRHKITKRGQNVTFRCDPISEHNRLYWYRQTLGQGPEFLTYFQNEAQLEKSRLLSDRFSAERPKGSFSTLEIQRTEQGDSAMYLCASSPAYEQYFGPGTRLTVT.

The CDR3 loop reads CASSFQGGRATTDTQYF. The CDR3 bases are TGTGCCAGCAGCTTTCAGGGGGGACGCGCCACCACAGATACGCAGTATTTT. The rearrangement joins TRBV7-9 to TRBJ2-3; the D gene is possibly TRBD1 (7 bases). This CDR3 has 17 residues. Trimming took 3 bases from V and 2 from J, leaving 18 bases between them. The germline V gene has CDR1 SEHNR and CDR2 FQNEAQ (reference sequence).

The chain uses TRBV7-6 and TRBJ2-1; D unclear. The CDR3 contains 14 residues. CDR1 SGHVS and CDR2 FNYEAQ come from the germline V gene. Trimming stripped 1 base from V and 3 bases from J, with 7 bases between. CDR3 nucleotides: TGTGCCAGCAGCTTAGGGTCCGGCTACAATGAGCAGTTCTTC. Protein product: CASSLGSGYNEQFF. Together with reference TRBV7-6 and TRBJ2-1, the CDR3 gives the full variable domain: GAGVSQSPRYKVTKRGQDVALRCDPISGHVSLYWYRQALGQGPEFLTYFNYEAQQDKSGLPNDRFSAERPEGSISTLTIQRTEQRDSAMYRCASSLGSGYNEQFFGPGTRLTVL.

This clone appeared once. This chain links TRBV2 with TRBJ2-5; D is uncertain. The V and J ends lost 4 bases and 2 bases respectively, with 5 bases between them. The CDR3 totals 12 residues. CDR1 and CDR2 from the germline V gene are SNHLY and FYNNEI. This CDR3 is CASSGDQETQYF. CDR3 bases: TGTGCCAGCAGTGGAGATCAAGAGACCCAGTACTTC.

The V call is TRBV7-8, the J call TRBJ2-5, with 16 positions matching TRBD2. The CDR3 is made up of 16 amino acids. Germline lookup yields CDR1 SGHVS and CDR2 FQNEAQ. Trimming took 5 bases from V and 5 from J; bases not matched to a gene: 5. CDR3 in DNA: TGTGCCAGCAGCCAGGGACTAGCGGGAGGGTGGGAGACCCAGTACTTC. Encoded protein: CASSQGLAGGWETQYF.

The CDR3 is CASSLDRFYGYTF. The CDR3 DNA reads as TGTGCCAGCAGCTTAGACAGGTTCTATGGCTACACCTTC. The chain carries TRBV7-9 and TRBJ1-2, with a weak D call TRBD1 (5 bases). CDR1 and CDR2 from the germline V gene are SEHNR and FQNEAQ (reference sequence). V lost 1 base and J lost 4, with 7 bases in between. The CDR3 has 13 amino acids.

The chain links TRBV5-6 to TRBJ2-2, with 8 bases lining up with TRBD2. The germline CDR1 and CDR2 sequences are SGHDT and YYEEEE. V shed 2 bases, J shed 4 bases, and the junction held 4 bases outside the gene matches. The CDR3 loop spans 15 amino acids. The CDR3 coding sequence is TGTGCCAGCAGCTTAGGTGCGGGGGGCACCGGGGAGCTGTTTTTT. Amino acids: CASSLGAGGTGELFF. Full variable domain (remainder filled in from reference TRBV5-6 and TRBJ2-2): DAGVTQSPTHLIKTRGQQVTLRCSPKSGHDTVSWYQQALGQGPQFIFQYYEEEERQRGNFPDRFSGHQFPNYSSELNVNALLLGDSALYLCASSLGAGGTGELFFGEGSRLTVL.

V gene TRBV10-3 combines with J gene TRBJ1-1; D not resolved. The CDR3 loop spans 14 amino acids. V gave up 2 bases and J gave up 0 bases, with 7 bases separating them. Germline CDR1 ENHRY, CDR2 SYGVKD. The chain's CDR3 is CAISEGTLNTEAFF. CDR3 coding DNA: TGTGCCATCAGTGAGGGTACATTGAACACTGAAGCTTTCTTT.

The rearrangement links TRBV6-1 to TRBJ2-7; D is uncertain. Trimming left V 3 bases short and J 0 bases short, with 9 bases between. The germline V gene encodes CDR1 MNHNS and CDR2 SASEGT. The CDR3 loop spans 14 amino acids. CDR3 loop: CASSEGPLSYEQYF. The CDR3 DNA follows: TGTGCCAGCAGTGAGGGCCCCCTCTCCTACGAGCAGTACTTC.

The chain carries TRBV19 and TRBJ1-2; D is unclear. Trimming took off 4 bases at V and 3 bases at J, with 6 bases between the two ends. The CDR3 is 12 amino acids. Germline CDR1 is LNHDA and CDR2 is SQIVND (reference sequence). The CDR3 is CASSSRYYGYTF. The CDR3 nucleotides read TGTGCCAGTAGTAGCAGATACTATGGCTACACCTTC.

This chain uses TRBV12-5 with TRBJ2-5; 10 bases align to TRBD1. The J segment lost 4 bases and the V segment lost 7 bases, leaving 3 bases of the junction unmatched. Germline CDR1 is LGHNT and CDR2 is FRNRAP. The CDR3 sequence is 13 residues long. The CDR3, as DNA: TGTGCTAGTGATCGGGACAGGGGAGAGACCCAGTACTTC. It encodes CASDRDRGETQYF.

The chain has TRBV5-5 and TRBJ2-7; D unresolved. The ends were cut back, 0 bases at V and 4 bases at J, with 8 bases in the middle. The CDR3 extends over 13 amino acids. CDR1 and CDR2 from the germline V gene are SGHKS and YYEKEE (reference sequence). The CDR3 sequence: CASSLDGNYEQYF. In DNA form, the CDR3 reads TGTGCCAGCAGCTTGGATGGCAATTACGAGCAGTACTTC.

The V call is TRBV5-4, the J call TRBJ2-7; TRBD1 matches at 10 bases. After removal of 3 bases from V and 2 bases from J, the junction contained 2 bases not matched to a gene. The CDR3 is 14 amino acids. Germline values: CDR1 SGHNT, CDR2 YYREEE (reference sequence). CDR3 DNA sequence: TGTGCCAGCAGCTCCGGGACAGGGGCCTACGAGCAGTACTTC. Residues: CASSSGTGAYEQYF.

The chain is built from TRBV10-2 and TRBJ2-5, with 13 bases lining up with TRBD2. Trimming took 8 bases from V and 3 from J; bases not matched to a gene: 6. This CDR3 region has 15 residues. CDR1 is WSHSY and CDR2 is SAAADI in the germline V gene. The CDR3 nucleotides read TGCGCCAGCGGACTAGCGGGAGTTGGGGAAGAGACCCAGTACTTC. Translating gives CASGLAGVGEETQYF.